A single T cell receptor (beta chain) is shown here with its context. This clone's antigen is unknown. There are no base qualities to consult, and no much larger clone falls within one base. This specimen's treatment or condition label, interpreted: allogeneic hematopoietic cell transplantation with graft depleted of TCRalphabeta T cells and CD19 B cells. TCRalphabeta/CD19-depleted allogeneic hematopoietic cell grafts were given to the transplant recipients, all of whom were children. This sample is drawn from a study of T-cell reconstitution after alpha-beta-depleted transplantation in children (dated by TCRdb to 2016 to 2018). Context from the whole study: Using TCR repertoire profiling, the study quantitatively followed how T-cell immune reconstitution unfolded in children after TCRalphabeta/CD19-depleted allogeneic hematopoietic cell transplantation.

Overall study outcomes, separate from this receptor: Apparently early alphabetaT-cell count recovery about two months after transplant reportedly relied on only several hundred rapidly expanded clones derived from non-depleted graft cells. The frequencies of hyperexpanded clones fell over the following months, and after one year, T-cell counts and TCRbeta diversity were mostly attributed to newly produced T cells. In some patients, high TCRbeta diversity at day 60 was attributed to recipient T cells and intrathymic progenitors that had survived conditioning.

Libraries were constructed by PCR. The instrument given in TCRdb is Illumina HiSeq 2500. Molecular barcoding was employed in the preparation of TCR libraries, with unique molecular identifiers being used to normalize TCRbeta repertoire quantification. TCRdb itself trimmed the public reads at Q25 with fastp, ran MiXCR and retained productive beta chains. Every CDR3 protein is listed once, alongside the most common genes and DNA of its rows. The sample table records around 370,000 distinct CDR3 sequences; about a sixth of these occur just once. The top ten hold around two fifths of the sample. Sequences SGHRS (CDR1) and YFSETQ (CDR2) are obtained from the germline V gene. The CDR3, cysteine through phenylalanine, is 18 amino acids long. The entry retains the CDR3 DNA only, 54 bases that are in frame from base 1. V is pared back by 4 bases and J by 8 bases, with 25 bases lying between the germline termini.

Recombination connected TRBV5-1 to TRBJ1-6; no confident D gene assignment can be made. The receptor was isolated from a male patient aged 2 to 9 who had a stem cell transplant for acute lymphoblastic leukemia, so the T cells may come from the graft donor. Sequencing was performed on PBMCs, mostly from graft donor cells, taken 360 days after TCRalphabeta/CD19-depleted stem cell transplant. The CDR3: CASSPSLDWWNGDSPLHF. The DNA is as follows: TGCGCCAGCAGCCCCTCCCTTGACTGGTGGAATGGGGATTCACCCCTCCACTTT.